This T cell receptor (beta chain) is from a study of early T cells in non-severe SARS-CoV-2 infection. Deletions cut 8 bases from V and 6 bases from J, with 11 bases between. The CDR3 has 12 amino acids. As part of library construction, unique molecular identifiers were attached to individual cDNA molecules. TCRdb re-derived calls from the 5' RACE reads in MiXCR, one entry per CDR3 protein. The sample has 30,000 to 45,000 distinct CDR3 sequences; about 5.5% are singletons. This clonotype was counted ten times or more. This TCR was sampled from an adult who was a healthcare worker with PCR-confirmed SARS-CoV-2 infection or an uninfected control (not recorded which). The gene calls are TRBV12-3 or TRBV12-4 and TRBJ1-5, with D unresolved. The material was whole blood, obtained at baseline. The CDR3 loop is CASSGFGQPQHF. CDR3 in DNA: TGTGCCAGCTCGGGGTTTGGTCAGCCCCAGCATTTT.